A single sample gave rise to the 27 T cell receptor beta chains below, sequenced in a study of T cells in Graves' hyperthyroidism and ophthalmopathy. Using RNA transcripts as the source, TCR beta CDR3 regions were amplified. HTBI primers were used for first-round RT-PCR of the TCR CDR3. TCRdb called the multiplex PCR reads again in MiXCR, with one record for every CDR3 protein. The sample consists of about 270,000 distinct CDR3 sequences, roughly 22% of them appearing once. The sequenced sample consisted of blood. The receptors here all came from a man aged 25-45 years with Graves' ophthalmopathy.

Only a few counts were recorded for this clonotype. V usage is TRBV10-3 and J usage is TRBJ1-3; 7 bases map to TRBD1. Germline assignment: CDR1 ENHRY and CDR2 SYGVKD. The CDR3 runs 13 residues. Losses at the gene ends were 10 bases for V and 2 bases for J; bases not matched to a gene: 5. CDR3 amino acids: CATATGPGNTIYF. The CDR3 nucleotides are TGTGCCACAGCGACAGGGCCTGGAAACACCATATATTTT.

The chain carries TRBV6-1 and TRBJ2-1; 10 nucleotides match TRBD2. The CDR3 runs to 20 residues. Trimming cost V 6 bases and J 3 bases; bases outside gene matches: 20. CDR1 is MNHNS, CDR2 SASEGT, per germline. The CDR3 region is CASRPKTEGGSGRIYNEQFF. Written as DNA, the CDR3 is TGTGCCAGCAGACCAAAAACCGAAGGAGGTAGCGGGAGGATCTACAATGAGCAGTTCTTC.

V usage is TRBV6-1 and J usage is TRBJ2-3; D is perhaps TRBD2 (6 bases). The CDR3 runs to 16 residues. Trimming removed 6 bases from V and 0 bases from J, with 16 bases in between. Germline assignment: CDR1 MNHNS and CDR2 SASEGT. The CDR3 DNA follows: TGTGCCAGCAGCAAGGTAGCGGATATTAGCACAGATACGCAGTATTTT. It encodes CASSKVADISTDTQYF.

The V gene is TRBV10-1, the J gene TRBJ2-1; D unclear. The V end was cut by 0 bases, the J end by 0 bases, with 6 bases between. The germline V gene encodes CDR1 WNHNN and CDR2 SYGVQD (reference sequence). The CDR3 spans 15 residues. The CDR3 here is CASSESGGSYNEQFF. CDR3 nucleotide sequence: TGCGCCAGCAGTGAGTCGGGCGGCTCCTACAATGAGCAGTTCTTC.

V usage is TRBV29-1 and J usage is TRBJ2-2; D might be TRBD1 or TRBD2, each matching 5 bases. V lost 7 bases and J 3 bases, leaving 9 bases between the germline ends. The V gene's germline CDR1 is SQVTM and CDR2 ANQGSEA. This CDR3 region has 12 residues. In DNA form, the CDR3 reads TGCAGCGGCTTGGGGGACACCGGGGAGCTGTTTTTT. This codes for CSGLGDTGELFF.

This clonotype came up a few times. The chain links TRBV6-6 to TRBJ1-1, with D unclear. Germline V gene sequence: CDR1 MNHNY, CDR2 SVGAGI (reference sequence). Deletions cut 0 bases from V and 0 bases from J, with 5 bases between. There are 14 residues in the CDR3. CDR3 sequence: CASSYSSVNTEAFF. Here the CDR3 DNA reads TGTGCCAGCAGTTACTCTTCAGTGAACACTGAAGCTTTCTTT.

This chain connects TRBV18 to TRBJ2-1; D call uncertain. From germline, CDR1 is KGHSH and CDR2 LQKENI. The V end was cut by 2 bases, the J end by 5 bases, with 13 bases between. CDR3 length: 15 residues. CDR3 sequence reads: CASSPNGQSDNEQFF. In DNA, the CDR3 is TGTGCCAGCTCACCAAACGGGCAATCTGACAATGAGCAGTTCTTC.

V is TRBV2 and J is TRBJ2-5, with D possibly being TRBD2 (6 bases). The CDR3 runs to 12 residues. CDR1 is SNHLY, CDR2 FYNNEI, per germline. The V gene lost 6 bases and the J gene lost 4 bases, with 9 bases spanning the gap. The CDR3, as DNA: TGTGCCAGCAGACGACTAGTAGAGACCCAGTACTTC. It codes for CASRRLVETQYF.

This clonotype turned up a few times. The chain carries TRBV4-1 and TRBJ2-7; D not certain. CDR1 MGHRA and CDR2 YSYEKL come from the germline V gene. The CDR3 sequence is 13 residues long. V lost 0 bases and J lost 4, with 7 bases in between. DNA of the CDR3: TGCGCCAGCAGCCAAGATCGGAGATACGAGCAGTACTTC. Its translation: CASSQDRRYEQYF.

This clonotype came up many times. The chain is built from TRBV5-1 and TRBJ1-2, with 7 bases lining up with TRBD1. With 1 base clipped from V and 4 bases from J, the junction kept 7 bases outside the gene matches. The germline gives CDR1 SGHRS, CDR2 YFSETQ. CDR3 size: 15 residues. CDR3 region: CASSLQQGTGYGYTF. The CDR3 coding sequence is TGCGCCAGCAGCTTGCAACAGGGGACTGGCTATGGCTACACCTTC.

This clonotype showed up many times. V is TRBV3-1 and J is TRBJ2-7; the D is unclear. This CDR3 spans 15 amino acids. V lost 2 bases and J 3 bases, leaving 14 bases between the germline ends. Germline lookup yields CDR1 LGHDT and CDR2 YNNKEL (reference sequence). CDR3 sequence: CASSQFYGRDYEQYF. The DNA of the CDR3 is TGTGCCAGCAGCCAATTTTACGGAAGGGACTACGAGCAGTACTTC.

In the case of this clonotype: One end of the junction does not line up with germline, which may come from a read error. The chain links TRBV7-7 to TRBJ1-5, with 10 bases aligning to TRBD1. Germline V gives CDR1 SSHAT, CDR2 FNYEAQ (reference sequence). The CDR3 is 17 amino acids. For the CDR3, the DNA is TGTGCTAGCAGCTTAGCACGGGGACAGGGGTTTAGGCAGCCCCAGCATTTT. Amino acid sequence: CASSLARGQGFRQPQHF.

V and J are TRBV27 and TRBJ2-1, with 8 positions matching TRBD1. The CDR3 is made up of 17 amino acids. Germline CDR1 and CDR2: MNHEY and SMNVEV (reference sequence). The trim removed 5 bases at V and 4 bases at J, leaving 13 bases unmatched. CDR3 in amino acids: CASSPQSHRGFYNEQFF. For the CDR3, the DNA is TGTGCCAGCAGTCCTCAAAGTCACAGGGGGTTTTACAATGAGCAGTTCTTC.

CDR3 residues: CASRKQGAGGDEQYF. The CDR3 coding sequence is TGTGCCAGCAGAAAACAGGGGGCTGGGGGCGACGAGCAGTACTTC. The chain is built from TRBV2 and TRBJ2-7; TRBD1 matches 9 bases. Germline-derived CDR1 and CDR2 are SNHLY and FYNNEI. V was clipped by 6 bases and J by 5 bases; unmatched bases: 11. This CDR3 region has 15 residues.

The rearrangement uses TRBV28 and TRBJ2-1, with TRBD1 matching 9 bases. V gave up 4 bases and J gave up 6 bases; unmatched junction bases: 7. This CDR3 has 15 amino acids. In germline, CDR1 is MDHEN, CDR2 SYDVKM. In nucleotides, the CDR3 is TGTGCCAGCAGTTCCCGACAGGGGGGCTTCAATGAGCAGTTCTTC. It yields the protein CASSSRQGGFNEQFF. Using reference TRBV28 and TRBJ2-1 for the parts outside the CDR3, the full variable domain is DVKVTQSSRYLVKRTGEKVFLECVQDMDHENMFWYRQDPGLGLRLIYFSYDVKMKEKGDIPEGYSVSREKKERFSLILESASTNQTSMYLCASSSRQGGFNEQFFGPGTRLTVL.

In its sample, this clonotype was seen many times. The rearrangement links TRBV15 to TRBJ1-1; D not resolved. Trimming took off 0 bases at V and 1 base at J, with 15 bases between the two ends. The germline gives CDR1 LNHNV, CDR2 YYDKDF (reference sequence). This CDR3 has 17 residues. The CDR3 loop reads CATSRDRFGSANTEAFF. The CDR3 DNA reads TGTGCCACCAGCAGAGATCGGTTCGGGTCGGCGAACACTGAAGCTTTCTTT. The full variable domain, completed using reference TRBV15 and TRBJ1-1, is DAMVIQNPRYQVTQFGKPVTLSCSQTLNHNVMYWYQQKSSQAPKLLFHYYDKDFNNEADTPDNFQSRRPNTSFCFLDIRSPGLGDTAMYLCATSRDRFGSANTEAFFGQGTRLTVV.

This clonotype has only a few counts. The chain employs TRBV28 and TRBJ1-2; D gene ambiguous. Looked up from germline, CDR1 is MDHEN and CDR2 is SYDVKM. CDR3 length: 16 amino acids. Trimming left V 8 bases short and J 13 bases short, with 32 bases between. The CDR3 nucleotides read TGTGCCAGCCTAGGACGGACGGATTTCTTGGCTATGGCTTGCACCTTC. It translates to CASLGRTDFLAMACTF.

The chain employs TRBV20-1 and TRBJ2-5; D possibly uses TRBD1 or TRBD2 (5 bases each). The V and J ends lost 1 base and 4 bases respectively, with 22 bases between them. This CDR3 has 17 residues. CDR1 DFQATT and CDR2 SNEGSKA come from the germline V gene (reference sequence). The CDR3 sequence is CSARGGRRSKMVETQYF. In DNA, the CDR3 is TGCAGTGCTAGAGGGGGACGGCGGAGTAAGATGGTAGAGACCCAGTACTTC.

The chain joins TRBV6-1 to TRBJ2-5; 10 bases match TRBD1. Germline values: CDR1 MNHNS, CDR2 SASEGT. The CDR3 has 16 amino acids. J gave up 4 bases and V 5 bases, and 10 bases lay outside the gene matches. The CDR3 sequence: CASSSPDRGTGETQYF. CDR3 nucleotide sequence: TGTGCCAGCAGTTCCCCGGACAGGGGGACGGGAGAGACCCAGTACTTC.

On this clonotype itself: This may arise from a read error, as a much more abundant clone is one base away. This chain joins TRBV2 and TRBJ1-6; D gene uncertain. V lost 6 bases, J lost 12 bases, and 12 bases lay in between. The CDR3 runs to 12 residues. The germline V gene encodes CDR1 SNHLY and CDR2 FYNNEI. The CDR3 DNA is TGTGCCAGCAGGAATCAGGCTCGACCCCTCCACTTT. As protein: CASRNQARPLHF.

This clonotype came up many times. This chain connects TRBV3-1 to TRBJ1-5, with D unclear. Deletions cut 1 base from V and 7 bases from J, with 14 bases between. There are 15 residues in the CDR3. The germline CDR1 and CDR2 sequences are LGHDT and YNNKEL (reference sequence). The CDR3 bases are TGTGCCAGCAGCCAAGGGCGTTTGGAGGGACAGCCCCAGCATTTT. Amino acids: CASSQGRLEGQPQHF.

This clonotype showed up many times. This chain links TRBV2 with TRBJ2-3; D possibly corresponds to TRBD1 (5 bases). Deletions cut 7 bases from V and 5 bases from J, with 10 bases between. Germline V lookup: CDR1 SNHLY, CDR2 FYNNEI. The CDR3 has 12 residues. The CDR3 DNA reads as TGTGCCAGCACCTTAACAGGAGATACGCAGTATTTT. It is translated as CASTLTGDTQYF.

The CDR3 DNA reads as TGTGCCAGCGGCGAGTGGGGGACAGATACGCAGTATTTT. The encoded protein is CASGEWGTDTQYF. This chain links TRBV11-3 with TRBJ2-3; tentatively, D is TRBD1 or TRBD2 (5 bases each). CDR3 length: 13 amino acids. From germline, CDR1 is SGHNT and CDR2 YENEEA. V lost 8 bases, J lost 3 bases, and 12 bases lay in between.

This clonotype came up a few times. This chain joins TRBV20-1 and TRBJ1-1; D is unclear. Germline-derived CDR1 and CDR2 are DFQATT and SNEGSKA (reference sequence). This CDR3 is built from 15 residues. The V end was cut by 0 bases, the J end by 0 bases, with 11 bases between. The DNA of the CDR3 is TGCAGTGCTAGAGAGGTCGGGCAATTGAACACTGAAGCTTTCTTT. The encoded protein is CSAREVGQLNTEAFF.

This clonotype showed up just a few times. The genes are TRBV28 and TRBJ2-5, with D unresolved. With 8 bases removed from V and 4 bases from J, the gap between germline ends came to 14 bases. The CDR3 spans 13 residues. Germline lookup yields CDR1 MDHEN and CDR2 SYDVKM. The CDR3: CASRVLPSETQYF. CDR3 DNA sequence: TGTGCCAGCCGTGTACTTCCCTCAGAGACCCAGTACTTC.

This clonotype appeared many times. The rearrangement links TRBV30 to TRBJ2-7; D may be TRBD2 (6 bases). The V gene lost 0 bases and the J gene lost 6 bases, with 15 bases spanning the gap. Germline lookup yields CDR1 GTSNPN and CDR2 SVGIG (reference sequence). The CDR3 length is 14 residues. CDR3 bases: TGTGCCTGGAGTGTAAGCCAGGGAGGTAGCGAGCAGTACTTC. Its translation: CAWSVSQGGSEQYF.

This clonotype was seen more than once but under ten times. The chain joins TRBV6-1 to TRBJ1-1; D not resolved. Germline assignment: CDR1 MNHNS and CDR2 SASEGT. The CDR3 is 14 amino acids. Between the trimmed V and J ends, which lost 6 bases and 8 bases, there was a span of 19 bases. CDR3: CASSSEGHKGEAFF. The CDR3 bases are TGTGCCAGCAGCTCAGAAGGGCACAAGGGCGAAGCTTTCTTT.